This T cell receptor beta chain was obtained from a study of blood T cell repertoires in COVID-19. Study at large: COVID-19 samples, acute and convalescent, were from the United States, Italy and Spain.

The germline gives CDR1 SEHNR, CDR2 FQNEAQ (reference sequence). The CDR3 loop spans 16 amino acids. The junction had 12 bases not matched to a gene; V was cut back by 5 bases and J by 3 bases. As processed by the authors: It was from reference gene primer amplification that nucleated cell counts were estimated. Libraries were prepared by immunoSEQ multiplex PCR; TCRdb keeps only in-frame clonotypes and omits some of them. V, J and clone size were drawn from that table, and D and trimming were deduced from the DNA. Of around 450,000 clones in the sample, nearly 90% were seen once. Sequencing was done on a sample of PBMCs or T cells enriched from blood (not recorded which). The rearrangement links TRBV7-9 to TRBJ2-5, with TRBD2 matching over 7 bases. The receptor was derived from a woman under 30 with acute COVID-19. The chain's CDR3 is CASSTHSWRGKETQYF. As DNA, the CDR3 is TGTGCCAGCAGCACCCACTCCTGGCGGGGGAAAGAGACCCAGTACTTC.